The rows below give T cell receptor beta chains drawn from one sample of a study of T cell responses to AZD1222 COVID-19 vaccine. Repertoires were generated with immunoSEQ multiplex PCR, while TCRdb's copy carries only in-frame clones and drops some. The sample holds around 130,000 clones, approximately 83% seen once. This specimen consisted of peripheral blood, obtained on day 0 of AZD1222 vaccination. These receptors originate from an adult in good health. Both conserved end residues are part of each CDR3. Each record gives: V gene, D gene, J gene, clone size, CDR3 DNA, CDR3 protein. The D gene is left open where the match is weak. Clone size is shown for a subset of rows, as once, few, many or a class of expanded clone.

TRBV28	NA	TRBJ1-5	few	TGTGCCAGCTTAGAGCGGGGGATGAATCAGCCCCAGCATTTT	CASLERGMNQPQHF
TRBV30	NA	TRBJ2-2	once	TGTGCCTGGGGTCCGGGACGTAGCACCGGGGAGCTGTTTTTT	CAWGPGRSTGELFF
TRBV24-1	NA	TRBJ1-6	NA	TGTGCCACCAGTGATTCAGGGAATTCACCCCTCCACTTT	CATSDSGNSPLHF
TRBV27	NA	TRBJ1-1	NA	TGTGCCAGCAGTTTATCGTGGGACTTCAACACTGAAGCTTTCTTT	CASSLSWDFNTEAFF
TRBV11-3	NA	TRBJ1-2	NA	TGTGCCAGCAGCCGAGACAGGAGCTATGGCTACACCTTC	CASSRDRSYGYTF
TRBV27	TRBD2	TRBJ2-3	NA	TGTGCCAGCAGGAGTACAGGCAGCGGGGGTACGCAGTATTTT	CASRSTGSGGTQYF
TRBV28	NA	TRBJ1-2	NA	TGTGCCAGCAGTTTGAGGGGGTGGGGCTACACCTTC	CASSLRGWGYTF
TRBV5-1	NA	TRBJ1-5	NA	TGCGCCAGCAGCGGAGGGGCCGGAGGCAGCGAGCCCCAGCATTTT	CASSGGAGGSEPQHF
TRBV5-8	NA	TRBJ1-2	NA	TGTGCCAGCAGCTTGGTACAGGCAAGGTCCTATGGCTACACCTTC	CASSLVQARSYGYTF
TRBV12-3/TRBV12-4	NA	TRBJ1-4	NA	TGTGCCAGCAGTTTTTTGATGGGAAAACTGTTTTTT	CASSFLMGKLFF
TRBV18	TRBD1	TRBJ1-5	NA	TGTGCCAGCTCATTGACAGGGGGATCTCAGCCCCAGCATTTT	CASSLTGGSQPQHF
TRBV28	NA	TRBJ1-4	few	TGTGCCAGCAGTTTAATCGGGTTAACTAATGAAAAACTGTTTTTT	CASSLIGLTNEKLFF
TRBV2	NA	TRBJ2-5	NA	TGTGCCAGCGAGAGTGGTGTGACAGTCCCGCTTGAGACCCAGTACTTC	CASESGVTVPLETQYF
TRBV7-9	NA	TRBJ1-4	NA	TGTGCCGGTTCCGGGGGAAAGGATGAAAAACTGTTTTTT	CAGSGGKDEKLFF
TRBV24-1	NA	TRBJ1-2	NA	TGTGCCACCAGTGATTTGAACAGGGCCTATGGCTACACCTTC	CATSDLNRAYGYTF
TRBV27	NA	TRBJ1-2	NA	TGTGCCAGCGGAATACCAGGGTCTGCTAACTATGGCTACACCTTC	CASGIPGSANYGYTF
TRBV5-5	TRBD1	TRBJ1-2	NA	TGTGCCAGCAGCTTGACTACAGGGGAGGATGGCTACACCTTC	CASSLTTGEDGYTF
TRBV19	NA	TRBJ1-3	NA	TGTGCCTGCAGTAGGCCCTCTGGAAACACCATATATTTT	CACSRPSGNTIYF
TRBV5-4	NA	TRBJ1-2	few	TGTGCCAGCAGCTTGGTCATCCTCGGTGGCTACACCTTC	CASSLVILGGYTF
TRBV27	NA	TRBJ1-1	NA	TGTGCCAGCAGTTTAGCACGGCTGAACACTGAAGCTTTCTTT	CASSLARLNTEAFF
TRBV19	NA	TRBJ1-3	NA	TGTGCCAGTAGTATATCGACAATTCCTAGAAACACCATATATTTT	CASSISTIPRNTIYF
TRBV30	NA	TRBJ1-3	NA	TGTGCCTGGAGTGTTCAGGGGGGAAACACCATATATTTT	CAWSVQGGNTIYF
TRBV7-2	TRBD1	TRBJ1-4	NA	TGTGCCAGCAGCTTAGCAGGGGGCGTAGGGAAACTGTTTTTT	CASSLAGGVGKLFF